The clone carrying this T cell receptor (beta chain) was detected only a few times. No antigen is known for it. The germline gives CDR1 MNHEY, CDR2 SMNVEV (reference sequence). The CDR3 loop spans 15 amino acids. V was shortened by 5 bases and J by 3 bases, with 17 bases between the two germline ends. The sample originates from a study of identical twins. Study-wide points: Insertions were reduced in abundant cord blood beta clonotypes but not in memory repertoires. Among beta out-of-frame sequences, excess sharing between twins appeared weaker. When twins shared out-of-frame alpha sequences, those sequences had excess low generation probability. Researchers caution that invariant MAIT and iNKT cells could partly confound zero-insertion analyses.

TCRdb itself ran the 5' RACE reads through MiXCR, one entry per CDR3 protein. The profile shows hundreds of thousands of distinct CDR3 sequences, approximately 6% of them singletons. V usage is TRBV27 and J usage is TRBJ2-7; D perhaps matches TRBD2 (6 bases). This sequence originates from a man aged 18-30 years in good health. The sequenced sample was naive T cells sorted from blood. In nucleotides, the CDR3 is TGTGCCAGCAGTAAACTGGTCGGGAGTCTCTACGAGCAGTACGTC. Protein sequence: CASSKLVGSLYEQYV.